This T cell receptor beta chain stems from a study of CD8 T cells in ankylosing spondylitis. This clonotype was picked up a small number of times. The antigen remains undetermined. The CDR3 covers 15 residues. Germline V gene lookup returns CDR1 SGHNT and CDR2 YENEEA. V was clipped by 5 bases and J by 4 bases; unmatched bases: 10. As the method for making TCR beta libraries, quantitative 5'-RACE with molecular barcodes was used. TCRdb re-called the 5' RACE reads through MiXCR, storing one row per CDR3 protein. This sample carries about 200,000 distinct CDR3 sequences, roughly 13% of them seen once, and the ten largest clones take more than 15%. The study's findings and limits: A subset of motif variants has previously been described in the synovial fluid and blood of reactive arthritis.

The sequenced sample consisted of blood, either unsorted or a sorted T cell fraction (not recorded which). The V and J genes are TRBV11-3 and TRBJ1-1, with 7 bases identical to TRBD1. The source is a male donor with ankylosing spondylitis or in good health (not recorded which). The CDR3 DNA is TGTGCCAGCAGCCCGGCAGGGGGAAGTGGCACTGAAGCTTTCTTT. This gives the protein CASSPAGGSGTEAFF.